This TCR beta chain comes out of a study of blood T cell repertoires in COVID-19. Across the whole study: T cells, B-cell-depleted T cells, or PBMCs supplied cDNA or gDNA.

V lost 0 bases, J lost 3 bases, and 9 bases lay in between. This CDR3 has 15 amino acids. From germline, CDR1 is LGHNA and CDR2 YNFKEQ. This clone was seen just once. Per the original methods: Nucleated cell number was recorded as an estimate derived from reference gene primer amplification. Data came from immunoSEQ multiplex PCR; TCRdb stores just in-frame clones and leaves some out. V and J calls and clone size are copied from that table; D and trimming were computed from the DNA. The sample contains about 200,000 clones, over 70% of which appear only once. The sample consisted of peripheral blood. The TCR originated in a woman in her 70s with acute or convalescent COVID-19. This chain connects TRBV4-2 to TRBJ1-5; TRBD1 is a possible D gene (6 bases). The CDR3: CASSQETGTNQPQHF. DNA of the CDR3: TGTGCCAGCAGCCAAGAGACAGGTACCAATCAGCCCCAGCATTTT.